The 18 T cell receptor beta chains in this list originate from one sample, sequenced in a study of blood T cells in healthy people across ages. Sample-barcoded 5' priming and a J-beta primer mix drove a second PCR of about 6 to 12 cycles. MiXCR was run by TCRdb on the 5' RACE reads, yielding one entry per CDR3 protein. The sample carries more than 800,000 distinct CDR3 sequences, around 28% recorded once. The sample was blood. These receptors were collected from a woman aged 80 or over in good health.

This clonotype was counted at least ten times. In DNA form, the CDR3 reads TGTGCCAGCAGCTTAAGACTAGCGGGGGGAGAGACCCAGTACTTC. Translation: CASSLRLAGGETQYF. The V call is TRBV7-2, the J call TRBJ2-5; 13 positions match TRBD2. Germline CDR1 is SGHTA and CDR2 is FQGNSA. The CDR3 is 15 amino acids. J was trimmed by 4 bases and V by 2 bases; bases with no gene match: 1.

Of note for this clonotype: Compared with germline, one end of the junction differs, possibly owing to a read error. The V gene is TRBV12-3 or TRBV12-4, the J gene TRBJ2-3; D ambiguous. The CDR3 is made up of 13 amino acids. Written as DNA, the CDR3 is TGTGCCAGCAGTCGCGACTTCGCAGATGCGCAGTATTTT. It codes for CASSRDFADAQYF.

The V and J genes are TRBV27 and TRBJ2-1, with D possibly TRBD2 on 5 matching bases. This CDR3 has 15 residues. Germline V CDR1 and CDR2: MNHEY, SMNVEV (reference sequence). The V gene lost 7 bases and the J gene lost 7 bases, with 20 bases spanning the gap. The CDR3 here is CASTHRGSFRNEQFF. CDR3 DNA sequence: TGTGCCAGCACCCATCGGGGATCGTTCCGAAATGAGCAGTTCTTC.

This clonotype was seen once. The chain has TRBV7-8 and TRBJ2-2; 7 positions match TRBD2. Germline V gene data show CDR1 as SGHVS and CDR2 as FQNEAQ. V was clipped by 5 bases and J by 0 bases; unmatched bases: 6. The CDR3 consists of 16 residues. In nucleotides, the CDR3 is TGTGCCAGCAGCCCCCGACTAGCAACGAACACCGGGGAGCTGTTTTTT. Its translation is CASSPRLATNTGELFF.

The chain has TRBV6-2 or TRBV6-3 and TRBJ1-5, with D possibly TRBD1 on 6 matching bases. Deletions cut 6 bases from V and 5 bases from J, with 23 bases between. The CDR3 runs to 17 residues. Germline CDR1 reads MNHEY; CDR2 reads SVGEGT. CDR3 sequence reads: CASSSAAGARRYQPQHF. Written as DNA, the CDR3 is TGTGCCAGCAGCTCCGCAGCGGGGGCCAGGAGGTATCAGCCCCAGCATTTT.

This clonotype was found many times. The chain uses TRBV7-2 and TRBJ2-1, with 12 positions matching TRBD2. J gave up 8 bases and V 5 bases, and 10 bases lay outside the gene matches. The CDR3 consists of 16 residues. CDR1 SGHTA and CDR2 FQGNSA come from the germline V gene. In nucleotides, the CDR3 is TGTGCCAGCAGCACCTCTTCTAGCGGGGGGGCCTATGAGCAGTTCTTC. Protein product: CASSTSSSGGAYEQFF.

As regards this clonotype: A much more abundant neighbour one base away suggests this may be a read error. V and J are TRBV12-3 or TRBV12-4 and TRBJ1-5, with D unclear. Trimming shortened V by 5 bases and J by 10 bases, and 9 bases separated the two germline ends. This CDR3 is 11 amino acids long. The CDR3 nucleotides read TGTGCCAGCAGTACGGGGATCCCCCAGCATTTT. Translated: CASSTGIPQHF.

This clonotype was seen ten or more times. The genes are TRBV7-2 and TRBJ2-7; 7 bases are shared with TRBD1. This CDR3 is 14 amino acids long. CDR1 is SGHTA and CDR2 is FQGNSA in the germline V gene. V shed 1 base and J 3 bases; nucleotides not matched to a gene: 3. In nucleotides, the CDR3 is TGTGCCAGCAGCTTAGGAAGGACAGGCTACGAGCAGTACTTC. This sequence encodes CASSLGRTGYEQYF.

This clonotype was counted at least ten times. V usage is TRBV20-1 and J usage is TRBJ1-2; 7 bases are shared with TRBD1. The CDR3 consists of 13 residues. The germline CDR1 and CDR2 sequences are DFQATT and SNEGSKA (reference sequence). V was pared by 6 bases and J by 3 bases, with 7 bases of the junction left unmatched. The chain's CDR3 is CSAPDRTYYGYTF. The CDR3 DNA follows: TGCAGTGCCCCGGACAGGACGTACTATGGCTACACCTTC.

This clonotype has a count of ten or more. The chain couples TRBV20-1 to TRBJ2-3; 9 nucleotides agree with TRBD2. The CDR3 is 14 residues long. Germline loops: CDR1 DFQATT, CDR2 SNEGSKA (reference sequence). V was clipped by 3 bases and J by 1 base; unmatched bases: 2. The CDR3, as DNA: TGCAGTGCTAGCTTAGCGGGGGGCACAGATACGCAGTATTTT. Protein: CSASLAGGTDTQYF.

The table lists this clonotype with a count of one. This chain joins TRBV20-1 and TRBJ1-5; D remains ambiguous. The CDR3 is 10 residues long. Looked up from germline, CDR1 is DFQATT and CDR2 is SNEGSKA (reference sequence). The V end lost 3 bases, the J end lost 11 bases, and 8 bases lay between the germline ends. CDR3 loop: CSASSGAQHF. The CDR3 bases are TGCAGTGCTAGTAGTGGGGCCCAGCATTTT.

The rearrangement joins TRBV20-1 to TRBJ1-5; unclear D gene. Germline V CDR1 and CDR2: DFQATT, SNEGSKA (reference sequence). Trimming left V 3 bases short and J 9 bases short, with 9 bases between. This CDR3 is 11 amino acids long. CDR3 protein: CSASPERPQHF. The CDR3 DNA reads as TGCAGTGCTAGCCCAGAGAGGCCCCAGCATTTT.

Of note for this clonotype: The germline gene is not matched at one end of the junction; a read error may be the cause. CDR3: CASSQEGQANSPLHF. As DNA, the CDR3 is TGTGCCAGCAGCCAAGAGGGACAGGCTAATTCACCCCTCCACTTT. The chain combines TRBV4-3 with TRBJ1-6; TRBD1 agrees at 8 bases. CDR1 and CDR2 from the germline V gene are LGHNA and YSLEER. This CDR3 has 15 residues.

Notes on this clonotype: A much larger clone lies a single base off, so this may be a read error. V gene TRBV6-5 combines with J gene TRBJ2-7; TRBD1 is a possible D gene (6 bases). In germline, CDR1 is MNHEY, CDR2 SVGAGI. This CDR3 spans 17 amino acids. In nucleotides, the CDR3 is TGTGCCAGCAGACCGTCCACGATTGGGGGCGACTCCTGCGAGCAGTACTTC. As protein: CASRPSTIGGDSCEQYF.

There are a few counts of this clonotype. The chain links TRBV7-2 to TRBJ2-2, with 10 bases fitting TRBD2. The V gene end was trimmed by 5 bases and the J gene end by 5 bases; junction bases not matched to a gene: 8. Per the germline V gene, CDR1 is SGHTA and CDR2 is FQGNSA. This CDR3 spans 16 amino acids. The CDR3 DNA sequence: TGTGCCAGCAGCCCCAAGCGGGGGGGGCCAACCGGGGAGCTGTTTTTT. Its translation is CASSPKRGGPTGELFF.

There are many counts of this clonotype. This chain connects TRBV20-1 to TRBJ2-6; D gene uncertain. Germline V gene sequence: CDR1 DFQATT, CDR2 SNEGSKA (reference sequence). Trimming pared 5 bases from V and 1 base from J, leaving 6 bases between. The CDR3 has 13 amino acids. Here the CDR3 reads CSAAPSGANVLTF. In DNA, the CDR3 is TGCAGTGCTGCTCCGTCTGGGGCCAACGTCCTGACTTTC.

As to this clonotype: A read error may be the cause here, since a much bigger clone is one base away. The chain combines TRBV20-1 with TRBJ2-5, with D unclear. V was clipped by 3 bases and J by 11 bases, with 13 bases between them. In germline, CDR1 is DFQATT, CDR2 SNEGSKA (reference sequence). The CDR3 loop spans 11 amino acids. The CDR3 is CSASFLSEQYF. CDR3 sequence (DNA): TGCAGTGCTAGTTTCCTCAGTGAGCAGTACTTC.

This clonotype was observed a handful of times. This rearrangement joins TRBV12-3 or TRBV12-4 to TRBJ2-5; a possible D gene is TRBD2 (7 bases). The CDR3 totals 15 residues. The V end lost 3 bases, the J end lost 4 bases, and 15 bases lay between the germline ends. Here the CDR3 reads CASSFGGARRETQYF. The CDR3, as DNA: TGTGCCAGCAGTTTTGGGGGGGCGCGAAGAGAGACCCAGTACTTC.